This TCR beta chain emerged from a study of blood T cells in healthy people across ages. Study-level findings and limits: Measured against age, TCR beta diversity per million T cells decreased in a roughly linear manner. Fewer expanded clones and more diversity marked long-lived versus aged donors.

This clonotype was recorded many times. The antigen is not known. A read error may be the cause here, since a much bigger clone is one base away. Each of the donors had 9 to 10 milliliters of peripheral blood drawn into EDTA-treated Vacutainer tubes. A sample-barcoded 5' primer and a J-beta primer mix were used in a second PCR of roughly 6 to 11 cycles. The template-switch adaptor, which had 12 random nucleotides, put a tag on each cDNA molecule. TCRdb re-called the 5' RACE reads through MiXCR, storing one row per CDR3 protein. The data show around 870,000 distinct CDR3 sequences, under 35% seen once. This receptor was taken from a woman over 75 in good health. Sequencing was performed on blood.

CDR3 protein: CASSWDSSNQPQHF. CDR3 nucleotides: TGTGCCAGCAGCTGGGACAGTAGCAATCAGCCCCAGCATTTT. The chain couples TRBV5-5 to TRBJ1-5, with 7 bases matching TRBD1. The CDR3 length is 14 residues. Trimming at V came to 3 bases and at J to 0 bases, leaving 0 bases not matched to a gene. CDR1 is SGHKS, CDR2 YYEKEE, per germline (reference sequence).